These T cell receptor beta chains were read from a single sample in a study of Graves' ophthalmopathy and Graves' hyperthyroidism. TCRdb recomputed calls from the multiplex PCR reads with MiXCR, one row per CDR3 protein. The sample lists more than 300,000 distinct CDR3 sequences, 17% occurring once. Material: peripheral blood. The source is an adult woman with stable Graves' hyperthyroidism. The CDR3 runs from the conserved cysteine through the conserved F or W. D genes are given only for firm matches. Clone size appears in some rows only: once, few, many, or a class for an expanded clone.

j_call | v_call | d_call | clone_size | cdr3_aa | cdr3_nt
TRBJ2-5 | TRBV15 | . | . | CATSRDKGGQSETQYF | TGTGCCACCAGCAGAGATAAGGGGGGACAGAGCGAGACCCAGTACTTC
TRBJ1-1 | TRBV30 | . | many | CAWTPGSPSEAFF | TGTGCCTGGACCCCAGGGTCCCCCTCTGAAGCTTTCTTT
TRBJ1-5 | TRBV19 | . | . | CASSILMVQPQHF | TGTGCCAGTAGTATATTAATGGTACAGCCCCAGCATTTT
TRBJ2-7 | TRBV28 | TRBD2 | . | CASRGGSGTRDEQYF | TGTGCCAGCCGGGGGGGCTCCGGGACTCGAGACGAGCAGTACTTC
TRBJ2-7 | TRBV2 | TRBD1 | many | CASSYRTGVPYEQYF | TGTGCCAGCAGCTATAGGACAGGAGTCCCCTACGAGCAGTACTTC
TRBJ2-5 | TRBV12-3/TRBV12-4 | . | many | CASSFLAGAEETQYF | TGTGCCAGCAGTTTCCTGGCAGGGGCGGAAGAGACCCAGTACTTC
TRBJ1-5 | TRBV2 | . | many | CASSLTAYSNQPQHF | TGTGCCAGCAGTCTGACAGCTTATAGCAATCAGCCCCAGCATTTT
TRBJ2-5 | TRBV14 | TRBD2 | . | CASVTSGGILQETQYF | TGTGCCAGCGTGACTAGCGGGGGGATACTCCAAGAGACCCAGTACTTC
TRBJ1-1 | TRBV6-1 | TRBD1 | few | CASTKTGVGEAFF | TGTGCCAGCACCAAGACAGGGGTGGGTGAAGCTTTCTTT
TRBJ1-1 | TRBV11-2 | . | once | CASSFTRNTEAFF | TGTGCCAGCAGCTTTACCCGAAACACTGAAGCTTTCTTT
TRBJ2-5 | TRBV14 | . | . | CASSQGWYRTQYF | TGTGCCAGCAGCCAAGGCTGGTACCGGACCCAGTACTTC
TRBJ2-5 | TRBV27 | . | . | CASSSSVRETQYF | TGTGCCAGCAGTTCATCTGTTCGGGAGACCCAGTACTTC
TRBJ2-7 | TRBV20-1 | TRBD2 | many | CSAIPGLAGENEQYF | TGCAGTGCTATACCGGGACTAGCGGGAGAGAACGAGCAGTACTTC
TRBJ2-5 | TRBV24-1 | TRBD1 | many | CATSADRVGTQYF | TGTGCCACCAGTGCTGACAGGGTAGGGACCCAGTACTTC
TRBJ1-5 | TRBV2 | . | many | CASRAGAGQPQHF | TGTGCCAGCAGGGCAGGGGCAGGTCAGCCCCAGCATTTT
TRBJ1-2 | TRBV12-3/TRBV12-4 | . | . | CASSFDRDLMGTF | TGTGCCAGTAGTTTTGACCGCGACCTTATGGGTACCTTC
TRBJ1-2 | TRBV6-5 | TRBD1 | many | CASSYTGGANYGYTF | TGTGCCAGCAGTTACACAGGGGGGGCTAACTATGGCTACACCTTC
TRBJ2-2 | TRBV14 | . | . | CASSPVRGFTGELFF | TGTGCCAGCAGCCCCGTACGGGGGTTCACCGGGGAGCTGTTTTTT
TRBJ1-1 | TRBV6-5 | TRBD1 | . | CASTLRQGNTEAFF | TGTGCCAGCACTTTGAGACAGGGGAACACTGAAGCTTTCTTT
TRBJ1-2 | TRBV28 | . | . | CASSLTGWDGYTF | TGTGCCAGCAGTTTGACTGGGTGGGATGGCTACACCTTC
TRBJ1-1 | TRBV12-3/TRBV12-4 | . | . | CASLSGDAFF | TGTGCCAGCTTGAGTGGGGACGCTTTCTTT
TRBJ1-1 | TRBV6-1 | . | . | CASSAPGTVEAFF | TGTGCCAGCAGTGCTCCAGGGACGGTTGAAGCTTTCTTT
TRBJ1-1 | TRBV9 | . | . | CASSAGLTYTEAFF | TGTGCCAGCAGCGCCGGGCTTACGTACACTGAAGCTTTCTTT
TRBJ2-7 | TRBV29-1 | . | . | CSVGPHPDGAYDQYF | TGCAGCGTTGGGCCCCATCCGGACGGCGCCTACGATCAGTACTTC
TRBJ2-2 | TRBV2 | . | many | CASSPTANTGELFF | TGTGCCAGCAGCCCGACAGCGAACACCGGGGAGCTGTTTTTT
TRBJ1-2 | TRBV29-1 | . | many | CSVGGGEDGYTF | TGCAGCGTTGGGGGGGGAGAGGATGGCTACACCTTC
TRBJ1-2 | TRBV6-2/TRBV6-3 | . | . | CASRAEGLYGYTF | TGTGCCAGCAGAGCGGAGGGCCTCTATGGCTACACCTTC
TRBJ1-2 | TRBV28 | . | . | CASSFYGTDYGYTF | TGTGCCAGCAGTTTTTATGGGACGGACTATGGCTACACCTTC
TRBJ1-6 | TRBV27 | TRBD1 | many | CASSLQGAASPLHF | TGTGCCAGCAGTTTACAGGGGGCAGCTTCACCCCTCCACTTT
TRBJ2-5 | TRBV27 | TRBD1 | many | CASRRTGHSMSQETQYF | TGTGCCAGCAGGAGGACAGGTCATTCCATGTCCCAAGAGACCCAGTACTTC
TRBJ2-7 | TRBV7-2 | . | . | CASSKQSSYEQYF | TGTGCCAGCAGCAAACAGAGCTCCTACGAGCAGTACTTC
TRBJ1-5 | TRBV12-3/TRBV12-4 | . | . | CASNWGSNQPQHF | TGTGCCAGCAATTGGGGGTCCAATCAGCCCCAGCATTTT
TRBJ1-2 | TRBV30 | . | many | CAWSVSSGYTF | TGTGCCTGGAGTGTATCGAGTGGCTACACCTTC